This entry describes one TCR beta chain. The antigen remains unidentified. The data stem from a study of shared clonotypes between healthy human individuals. Deep was the level at which the assay was run. Sorted subsets were amplified in replicate PCRs using approximately 200 ng DNA, about 30,000 T cell genomes. Generated by immunoSEQ multiplex PCR, the TCRdb table keeps only in-frame clones and is missing some. In the table there are about 2 million clones, about 95% of which are singletons. This CDR3 comprises 16 residues. V was clipped by 4 bases and J by 4 bases, with 19 bases between them. CDR1 is MNHNS and CDR2 is SASEGT in the germline V gene. Overall study findings and caveats: Among several donors, roughly 5% of naive CD4 clonotypes were found in common. Clonotype sharing among donors, it was expected, would be affected by sequencing depth.

This chain links TRBV6-1 with TRBJ1-2, with D maybe TRBD1 (6 bases). The sample was naive CD4+ T cells sorted from blood. Subset here: CD45RA+ positively selected. This receptor was taken from a man between 18 and 29 years old in good health. CDR3 protein: CASSAHRATTSYGYTF. The CDR3 coding sequence is TGTGCCAGCAGTGCTCACAGGGCAACTACTTCCTATGGCTACACCTTC.